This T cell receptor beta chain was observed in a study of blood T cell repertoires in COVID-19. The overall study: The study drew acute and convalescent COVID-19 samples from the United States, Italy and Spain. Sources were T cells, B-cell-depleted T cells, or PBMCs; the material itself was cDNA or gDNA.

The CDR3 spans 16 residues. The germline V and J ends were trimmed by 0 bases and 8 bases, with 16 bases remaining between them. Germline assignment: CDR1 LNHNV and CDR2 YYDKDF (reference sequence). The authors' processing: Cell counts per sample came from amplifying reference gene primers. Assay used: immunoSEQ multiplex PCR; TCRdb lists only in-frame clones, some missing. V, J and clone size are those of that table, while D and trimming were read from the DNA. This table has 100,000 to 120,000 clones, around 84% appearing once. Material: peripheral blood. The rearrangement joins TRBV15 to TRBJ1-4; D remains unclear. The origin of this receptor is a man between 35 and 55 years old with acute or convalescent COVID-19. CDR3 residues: CATSRDGGQRLEKLFF. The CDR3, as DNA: TGTGCCACCAGCAGAGATGGAGGCCAGCGCCTCGAAAAACTGTTTTTT. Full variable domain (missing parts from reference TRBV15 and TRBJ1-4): DAMVIQNPRYQVTQFGKPVTLSCSQTLNHNVMYWYQQKSSQAPKLLFHYYDKDFNNEADTPDNFQSRRPNTSFCFLDIRSPGLGDTAMYLCATSRDGGQRLEKLFFGSGTQLSVL.